Listed here are 20 T cell receptor beta chains from one sample, sequenced in a study of breast tumors, draining lymph nodes, adjacent tissues. Breast cancer patients provided tissue from their axillary draining lymph nodes. TCRdb reprocessed the multiplex PCR reads via MiXCR and lists one record per CDR3 protein. The sample carries 130,000 or so distinct CDR3 sequences, 20% to 25% recorded once. Material: axillary lymph node tissue. The receptors shown here come from a female donor with breast cancer. Some clones in this sample may be carry-over from other donors' samples.

The chain carries TRBV7-2 and TRBJ2-2; 13 nucleotides agree with TRBD2. The CDR3 contains 17 residues. Germline values: CDR1 SGHTA, CDR2 FQGNSA. Trimming took 5 bases from V and 4 from J; bases not matched to a gene: 7. CDR3 DNA sequence: TGTGCCAGCAGCCAGGGACTAGCGGGGCGGGTCACCGGGGAGCTGTTTTTT. Amino acid sequence: CASSQGLAGRVTGELFF.

The V gene is TRBV6-1, the J gene TRBJ2-3; weak D call: TRBD2 (5 bases). The CDR3 consists of 14 residues. V lost 4 bases to trimming and J lost 6 bases, with 14 bases between them. The germline gives CDR1 MNHNS, CDR2 SASEGT. CDR3 DNA: TGTGCCAGCAGTGCCTATGCGGGCGGGGATACGCAGTATTTT. Translated, it gives CASSAYAGGDTQYF.

A word on this clonotype: This may be a read error: a much more frequent sequence differs by one nucleotide. The J gene is TRBJ1-5, the V gene TRBV12-3 or TRBV12-4; no definite D call. The V end was cut by 6 bases, the J end by 9 bases, with 12 bases between. The CDR3 covers 12 residues. CDR3 sequence: CASRVGDRPQHF. CDR3 DNA: TGTGCCAGCAGGGTCGGTGATCGGCCCCAGCATTTT.

Ten or more counts support this clonotype. This chain connects TRBV19 to TRBJ2-7; a possible D gene is TRBD2 (6 bases). The germline V gene has CDR1 LNHDA and CDR2 SQIVND (reference sequence). This CDR3 has 14 amino acids. V was shortened by 5 bases and J by 1 base, with 12 bases between the two germline ends. The DNA of the CDR3 is TGTGCCAGTAGTCGAGCGGGTATGTCCTACGAGCAGTACTTC. It specifies CASSRAGMSYEQYF. Together with reference TRBV19 and TRBJ2-7, the CDR3 gives the full variable domain: DGGITQSPKYLFRKEGQNVTLSCEQNLNHDAMYWYRQDPGQGLRLIYYSQIVNDFQKGDIAEGYSVSREKKESFPLTVTSAQKNPTAFYLCASSRAGMSYEQYFGPGTRLTVT.

There are many counts of this clonotype. The chain is built from TRBV20-1 and TRBJ2-1; 7 bases are a match to TRBD2. CDR1 and CDR2 from the germline V gene are DFQATT and SNEGSKA (reference sequence). The junction had 8 bases not matched to a gene; V was cut back by 2 bases and J by 10 bases. CDR3 length: 13 residues. CDR3 DNA sequence: TGCAGTGCTAGAAGTCTAGCGGAGAGAGAGCAGTTCTTC. The encoded protein is CSARSLAEREQFF.

Concerning this clonotype: A read error may explain this, as a much larger clone is one base away. This chain links TRBV11-3 with TRBJ2-1, with D unresolved. Germline V gene lookup returns CDR1 SGHNT and CDR2 YENEEA. This CDR3 region has 15 residues. The CDR3 nucleotides are TGTGCCAGCAGCCCCCCCGACCGCTCCTACAATGAGCAGTCCTTC. Translation: CASSPPDRSYNEQSF.

This clonotype occurred many times. The chain joins TRBV19 to TRBJ2-5, with a weak D call TRBD2 (5 bases). CDR3 length equals 14 residues. Germline V gives CDR1 LNHDA, CDR2 SQIVND (reference sequence). V lost 2 bases, J lost 5 bases, and 12 bases lay in between. CDR3 bases: TGTGCCAGTAGTATATGGTGCGGCGGGGAGACCCAGTACTTC. Its protein product is CASSIWCGGETQYF.

At least ten counts were recorded for this clonotype. The chain carries TRBV4-1 and TRBJ2-5; 7 nucleotides line up with TRBD2. CDR3 size: 14 residues. The V gene end was trimmed by 4 bases and the J gene end by 3 bases; junction bases not matched to a gene: 5. Germline CDR1 is MGHRA and CDR2 is YSYEKL. The CDR3 here is CASSLREREETQYF. DNA of the CDR3: TGCGCCAGCAGCCTGCGGGAGAGGGAAGAGACCCAGTACTTC.

A remark on this clonotype: This CDR3 is missing its conserved last phenylalanine or tryptophan, likely due to a read error. No DNA is shown, since the ends of the CDR3 on it are uncertain; the CDR3 is the one TCRdb lists. This sequence joins TRBV6-5 and TRBJ2-1; the table names TRBD1, a call not compared with the DNA. The CDR3 has 12 residues if both end residues are counted. CDR1 is MNHEY and CDR2 is SVGAGI in the germline V gene. This CDR3 reads CASSSPPNEQSL.

The rearrangement joins TRBV7-9 to TRBJ2-7; TRBD1 matches at 8 bases. The CDR3 has 14 amino acids. Germline V gene sequence: CDR1 SEHNR, CDR2 FQNEAQ (reference sequence). V was pared by 5 bases and J by 3 bases, with 6 bases of the junction left unmatched. CDR3 protein: CASSLRGRGYEQYF. The CDR3 region has the DNA TGTGCCAGCAGCCTCAGGGGGCGAGGCTACGAGCAGTACTTC. The full variable domain, its missing parts supplied by reference TRBV7-9 and TRBJ2-7, is DTGVSQNPRHKITKRGQNVTFRCDPISEHNRLYWYRQTLGQGPEFLTYFQNEAQLEKSRLLSDRFSAERPKGSFSTLEIQRTEQGDSAMYLCASSLRGRGYEQYFGPGTRLTVT.

For this clonotype: Just one base apart from a much larger clone, this may be a read error. The V and J genes are TRBV6-5 and TRBJ2-7; D possibly corresponds to TRBD1 (5 bases). The CDR3 spans 13 residues. Germline CDR1 MNHEY, CDR2 SVGAGI. The CDR3 loop reads CAGSYSRVREQYF. As DNA, the CDR3 is TGTGCCGGCAGTTACTCCAGGGTTCGCGAGCAGTACTTC.

The chain recombines TRBV6-5 with TRBJ2-1, with TRBD2 identical over 7 bases. V lost 2 bases, J lost 7 bases, and 8 bases stayed unmatched. The CDR3 covers 15 residues. The V gene's germline CDR1 is MNHEY and CDR2 SVGAGI. CDR3 nucleotides: TGTGCCAGCAGTTACGGTGCGGGAGTAAGTAATGAGCAGTTCTTC. Protein sequence: CASSYGAGVSNEQFF.

This clonotype has ten or more counts. The rearrangement links TRBV4-3 to TRBJ1-4; D unclear. V dropped 1 base and J dropped 5 bases, with 5 bases sitting between them. Looked up from germline, CDR1 is LGHNA and CDR2 is YSLEER. The CDR3 has 13 residues. CDR3 protein: CASSQGWNEKLFF. Here the CDR3 DNA reads TGCGCCAGCAGCCAAGGTTGGAATGAAAAACTGTTTTTT.

This clonotype was recorded at least ten times. V gene TRBV10-3 combines with J gene TRBJ2-2; 8 nucleotides line up with TRBD2. The ends lost 4 bases at V and 1 base at J; junction bases unmatched: 2. Germline lookup yields CDR1 ENHRY and CDR2 SYGVKD. The CDR3 totals 15 residues. In DNA, the CDR3 is TGTGCCATCAGTGGGCTAGCGGGGAACACCGGGGAGCTGTTTTTT. It specifies CAISGLAGNTGELFF.

This clonotype has ten or more counts. This rearrangement joins TRBV6-1 to TRBJ2-3; D unclear. The germline CDR1 and CDR2 sequences are MNHNS and SASEGT. Deletions cut 5 bases from V and 0 bases from J, with 12 bases between. The CDR3 contains 15 residues. Here the CDR3 reads CASSTGRTSTDTQYF. CDR3 nucleotide sequence: TGTGCCAGCAGTACCGGACGCACTAGCACAGATACGCAGTATTTT.

Details on this clonotype: The CDR3 end shows no conserved phenylalanine or tryptophan, and so a read error is likely. The genes are TRBV3-1 and TRBJ2-3, with D tentatively TRBD1 or TRBD2 (6 bases each). The CDR3 is 17 residues long. V lost 4 bases and J lost 2, with 19 bases in between. The germline CDR1 and CDR2 sequences are LGHDT and YNNKEL (reference sequence). CDR3 sequence: CASSRGFGGSFTDTQYL. CDR3 in DNA: TGTGCCAGCAGCCGGGGTTTCGGGGGCTCTTTCACAGATACGCAGTATCTT.

This clonotype was picked up many times. V is TRBV7-8 and J is TRBJ2-2; 13 positions agree with TRBD2. Germline V CDR1 and CDR2: SGHVS, FQNEAQ. The V segment lost 4 bases and the J segment 8 bases; nucleotides outside the gene matches: 7. The CDR3 totals 16 residues. CDR3 nucleotide sequence: TGTGCCAGCAGCTCGAGCGGACTAGCGGGAGCAGGGGAGCTGTTTTTT. This gives the protein CASSSSGLAGAGELFF.

This clonotype was seen many times. The chain links TRBV18 to TRBJ2-5, with 7 bases aligning to TRBD2. In germline, CDR1 is KGHSH, CDR2 LQKENI. With 3 bases clipped from V and 5 bases from J, the junction kept 6 bases outside the gene matches. There are 14 residues in the CDR3. The CDR3 sequence: CASSPRRERETQYF. The CDR3 DNA reads as TGTGCCAGCTCACCGAGGCGGGAGCGGGAGACCCAGTACTTC.

A remark on this clonotype: A much larger clone differs by one base, so this may be a read error. The chain recombines TRBV14 with TRBJ2-1, with 7 bases lining up with TRBD2. From germline, CDR1 is SGHDN and CDR2 FVKESK. The CDR3 contains 16 residues. CDR3 sequence (DNA): TGTGCCAGCAGGCCAATCGCGGGAGAAGGGTACAGTGAGCAGTTCTTC. Its protein product is CASRPIAGEGYSEQFF.

This clonotype came up many times. V gene TRBV20-1 combines with J gene TRBJ1-3; D unclear. The CDR3 is made up of 13 amino acids. The V end was cut by 0 bases, the J end by 0 bases, with 3 bases between. Germline values: CDR1 DFQATT, CDR2 SNEGSKA (reference sequence). CDR3 nucleotides: TGCAGTGCTAGAGAGAGCTCTGGAAACACCATATATTTT. This sequence encodes CSARESSGNTIYF.